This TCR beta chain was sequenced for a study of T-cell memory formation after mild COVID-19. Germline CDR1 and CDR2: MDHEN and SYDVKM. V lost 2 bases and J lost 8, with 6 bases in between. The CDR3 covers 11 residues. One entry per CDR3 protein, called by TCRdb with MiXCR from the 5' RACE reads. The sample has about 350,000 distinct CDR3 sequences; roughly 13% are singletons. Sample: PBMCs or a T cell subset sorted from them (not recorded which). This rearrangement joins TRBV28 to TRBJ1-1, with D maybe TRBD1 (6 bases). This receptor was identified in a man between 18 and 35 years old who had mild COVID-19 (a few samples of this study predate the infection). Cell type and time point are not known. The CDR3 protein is CASSLDREAFF. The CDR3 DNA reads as TGTGCCAGCAGTTTAGACAGGGAAGCTTTCTTT.